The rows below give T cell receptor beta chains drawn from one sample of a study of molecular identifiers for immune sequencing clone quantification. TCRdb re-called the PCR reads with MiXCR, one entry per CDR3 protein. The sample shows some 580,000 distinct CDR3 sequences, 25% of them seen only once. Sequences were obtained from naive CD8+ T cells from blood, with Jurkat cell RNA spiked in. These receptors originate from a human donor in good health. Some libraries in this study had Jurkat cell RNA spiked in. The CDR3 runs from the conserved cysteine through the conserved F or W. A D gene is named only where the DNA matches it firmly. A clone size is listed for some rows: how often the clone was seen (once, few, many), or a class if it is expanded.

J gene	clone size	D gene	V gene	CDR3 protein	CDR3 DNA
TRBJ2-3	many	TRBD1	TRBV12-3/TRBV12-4	CASSLQGAGDTQYF	TGTGCCAGCAGCTTACAGGGGGCTGGAGATACGCAGTATTTT
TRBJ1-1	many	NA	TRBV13	CASSFFTGPMNTEAFF	TGTGCCAGCAGCTTTTTCACGGGACCGATGAACACTGAAGCTTTCTTT
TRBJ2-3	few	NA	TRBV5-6	CASSLGVRPAIFTDTQYF	TGTGCCAGCAGCTTGGGGGTTCGGCCGGCGATATTCACAGATACGCAGTATTTT
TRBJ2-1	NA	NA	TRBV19	CASSPPGDPTYNEQFF	TGTGCCAGTAGTCCTCCGGGGGACCCCACCTACAATGAGCAGTTCTTC
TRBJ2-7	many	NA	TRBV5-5	CASSLVPNSYEQYF	TGTGCCAGCAGCTTGGTCCCGAACTCCTACGAGCAGTACTTC
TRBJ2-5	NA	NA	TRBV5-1	CASRVYLETQYF	TGCGCCAGCAGGGTTTACCTAGAGACCCAGTACTTC
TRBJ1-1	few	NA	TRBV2	CASSDDTWGEAFF	TGTGCCAGCAGTGATGACACCTGGGGTGAAGCTTTCTTT
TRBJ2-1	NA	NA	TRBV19	CASSIVSGGEQFF	TGTGCCAGTAGTATAGTGAGCGGCGGTGAGCAGTTCTTC
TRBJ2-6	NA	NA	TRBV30	CAWSRGGYGANVLTF	TGTGCCTGGAGTCGTGGAGGTTATGGGGCCAACGTCCTGACTTTC
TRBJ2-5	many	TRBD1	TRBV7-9	CASSWDSQETQYF	TGTGCCAGCAGCTGGGACAGCCAAGAGACCCAGTACTTC
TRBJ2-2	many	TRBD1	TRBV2	CASSPGTVNTGELFF	TGTGCCAGCAGTCCCGGGACAGTGAACACCGGGGAGCTGTTTTTT
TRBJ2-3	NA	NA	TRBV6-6	CASSYPQGAAQIGPDTQYF	TGTGCCAGCAGTTACCCCCAAGGGGCGGCTCAAATAGGCCCAGATACGCAGTATTTT
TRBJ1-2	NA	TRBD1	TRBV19	CASSAGTAPSF	TGTGCCAGTAGTGCCGGGACAGCTCCATCCTTC
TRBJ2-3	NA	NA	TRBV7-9	CASSLGFGGTDTQYF	TGTGCCAGCAGCTTAGGTTTCGGGGGCACAGATACGCAGTATTTT
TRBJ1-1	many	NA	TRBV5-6	CASSFGELPMNTEAFF	TGTGCCAGCAGCTTTGGGGAACTACCTATGAACACTGAAGCTTTCTTT
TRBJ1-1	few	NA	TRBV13	CASTPQGRGATEAFF	TGTGCCAGCACCCCTCAGGGTCGGGGCGCTACTGAAGCTTTCTTT
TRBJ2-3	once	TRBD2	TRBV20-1	CSTLASGTRRGTDTQCF	TGCAGTACGTTGGCTAGCGGCACCCGGAGAGGCACAGATACGCAGTGTTTT
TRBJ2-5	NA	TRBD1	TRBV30	CAWNRGGHETQYF	TGTGCCTGGAACAGGGGCGGTCACGAGACCCAGTACTTC
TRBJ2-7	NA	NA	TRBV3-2	CASSHPPRGQGDYEQYF	TGTGCCAGCAGCCACCCTCCGAGGGGACAGGGTGACTACGAGCAGTACTTC
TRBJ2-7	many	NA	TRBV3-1	CATPASYEQYF	TGTGCCACCCCCGCATCCTACGAGCAGTACTTC
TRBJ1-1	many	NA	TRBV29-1	CSAIKAGWGNTEAFF	TGCAGCGCCATAAAGGCAGGATGGGGTAACACTGAAGCTTTCTTT
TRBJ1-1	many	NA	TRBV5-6	CASSLAGEATEAFF	TGTGCCAGCAGCTTGGCGGGGGAGGCCACTGAAGCTTTCTTT
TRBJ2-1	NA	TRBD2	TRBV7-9	CASSSGLAGMDEQFF	TGTGCCAGCAGCTCGGGACTAGCGGGTATGGATGAGCAGTTCTTC
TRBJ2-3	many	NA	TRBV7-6	CASSPPLPGGFSTDTQYF	TGTGCCAGCAGCCCACCGTTGCCCGGGGGATTTAGCACAGATACGCAGTATTTT
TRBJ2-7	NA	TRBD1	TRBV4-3	CASSQAYRDRVHGQYF	TGCGCCAGCAGCCAAGCCTACCGGGACAGGGTCCACGGGCAGTACTTC
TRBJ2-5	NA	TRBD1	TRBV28	CASSRTGGSGTQHF	TGTGCCAGCAGCCGGACAGGGGGATCAGGGACCCAGCACTTC
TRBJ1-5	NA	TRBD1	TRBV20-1	CSAHIRTGGADSNQPQHF	TGCAGTGCTCACATCCGGACAGGGGGAGCGGATAGCAATCAGCCCCAGCATTTT
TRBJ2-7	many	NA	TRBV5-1	CASSPRDRRSYEQYF	TGCGCCAGCAGTCCGAGAGACAGGCGTTCCTACGAGCAGTACTTC
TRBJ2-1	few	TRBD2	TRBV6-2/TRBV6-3	CASKLGTSGVYEQFF	TGTGCCAGCAAGCTCGGGACTAGCGGGGTTTATGAGCAGTTCTTC
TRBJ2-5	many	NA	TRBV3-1	CASSRGPAVLKETQYF	TGTGCCAGCAGCCGAGGACCAGCGGTCTTAAAAGAGACCCAGTACTTC
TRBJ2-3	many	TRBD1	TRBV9	CASSVSGAPRGLADTQYF	TGTGCCAGCAGCGTGTCAGGGGCGCCCAGGGGGCTGGCAGATACGCAGTATTTT
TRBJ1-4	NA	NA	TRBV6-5	CASSYVPGTNEKLFF	TGTGCCAGCAGTTACGTCCCAGGGACGAATGAAAAACTGTTTTTT
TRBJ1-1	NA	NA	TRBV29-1	CSSSGENTEAFF	TGCAGCTCTTCGGGGGAGAACACTGAAGCTTTCTTT
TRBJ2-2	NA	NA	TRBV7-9	CASSSPASTGELFF	TGTGCCAGCAGCTCTCCGGCAAGCACCGGGGAGCTGTTTTTT